This is a list of T cell receptor beta chains from one sample in a study of type 1 and type 2 diabetes patients. One entry per CDR3 protein, called by TCRdb with MiXCR from the multiplex PCR reads. The table shows around 300,000 distinct CDR3 sequences, with roughly 48% occurring only once. Sequenced: peripheral blood mononuclear cells (PBMCs). These receptor sequences come from a man younger than 30 with type 2 diabetes. CDR3s include the opening cysteine and the closing phenylalanine or tryptophan. D genes are given only for firm matches. The size of a clone is reported for some rows only, either as once, few or many, or as a class for expanded clones.

. TRBJ2-2 . 13 TRBV7-9 TGTGCCAGCAGCTCTGGCAGGGGCGGGGAGCTGTTTTTT CASSSGRGGELFF
TRBD1 TRBJ2-3 . 17 TRBV24-1 TGTGCCACCAGTGATTTGCGGACAGGAGCGACCACAGATACGCAGTATTTT CATSDLRTGATTDTQYF
. TRBJ2-5 . 15 TRBV11-2 TGTGCCAGCAGCTTAGATGGCGGGGTGAGGGAGACCCAGTACTTC CASSLDGGVRETQYF
. TRBJ1-1 . 14 TRBV19 TGTGCCAGTAGTATTACGGGGGCGCACACTGAAGCTTTCTTT CASSITGAHTEAFF
. TRBJ2-7 . 17 TRBV7-2 TGTGCCAGCAGCTTAGCCGAACAGGCATACGGGGCCTACGAGCAGTACTTC CASSLAEQAYGAYEQYF
TRBD1 TRBJ2-7 few 15 TRBV6-1 TGTGCCAGCAGTGGACGGACAGGGGAGTCCTACGAGCAGTACTTC CASSGRTGESYEQYF
TRBD1 TRBJ1-2 few 15 TRBV7-2 TGTGCCAGCAGCTTACTCGACAGGGGGCGAGGTGGCTACACCTTC CASSLLDRGRGGYTF
. TRBJ2-1 . 13 TRBV4-3 TGCGCCAGCAGCCAACCCCAGGTGAATGAGCAGTTCTTC CASSQPQVNEQFF
TRBD1 TRBJ2-7 many 16 TRBV10-3 TGTGCCATCAGTGAGCAATTTCGACAGGGGTTCGACGAGCAGTACTTC CAISEQFRQGFDEQYF
. TRBJ2-1 . 11 TRBV6-6 TGTGTTAGCAGTTACCTGAGTGAGCAGTTCTTC CVSSYLSEQFF
TRBD1 TRBJ2-2 few 14 TRBV7-3 TGTGCCAGCAGCTTAATGACAGGGCCCGGGGAGCTGTTTTTT CASSLMTGPGELFF
. TRBJ2-1 . 15 TRBV6-5 TGTGCCAGCAGTGAACCTACAGGGTTCCGGAATGAGCAGTTCTTC CASSEPTGFRNEQFF
. TRBJ1-1 . 11 TRBV7-6 TGTGCCAGCATCCCCCTCACTGAAGCTTTCTTT CASIPLTEAFF
. TRBJ2-5 few 13 TRBV4-1 TGCGCCAGCAGCCCCGGGGGCCTTGAGACCCAGTACTTC CASSPGGLETQYF
. TRBJ1-1 few 13 TRBV12-3/TRBV12-4 TGTGCCAGCAGTTTAAACCAGGGTATAGGGGCTTTCTTT CASSLNQGIGAFF
. TRBJ2-1 . 15 TRBV2 TGTGCCAGCACCATAGGACAGAGGAAAACCAATGAGCAGTTCTTC CASTIGQRKTNEQFF
. TRBJ1-4 . 13 TRBV7-2 TGTGCCAGCAGGCCGGCGATGAGCGAGAAACTGTTTTTT CASRPAMSEKLFF
. TRBJ1-1 . 11 TRBV19 TGTGCCAGTAGCCTTGCTACGAAAGCTTTCTTT CASSLATKAFF
TRBD2 TRBJ2-5 many 16 TRBV2 TGTGCCAGCAGTGCGGGAACAGCGGGAGGCCAAGAGACCCAGTACTTC CASSAGTAGGQETQYF
. TRBJ2-5 . 13 TRBV2 TGTGCCAGCTTCAGGACGGCGGCGGAGACCCAGTACTTC CASFRTAAETQYF
. TRBJ2-1 . 14 TRBV30 TGTGCCTGGAGTGTAGGCCGGGACTACAATGAGCAGTTCTTC CAWSVGRDYNEQFF
. TRBJ1-4 . 17 TRBV15 TGTGCCACCAGCAAGCCGCTCGGGTTGTCTTCCAGAGAAAAACTGTTTTTT CATSKPLGLSSREKLFF
. TRBJ1-1 few 13 TRBV7-6 TGTGCCAGCAGCTTAGAGGAGGGATCTGAAGCTTTCTTT CASSLEEGSEAFF
. TRBJ2-2 . 17 TRBV9 TGTGCCAGCAGCGGGGGGTTGGACAGTCTGAACACCGGGGAGCTGTTTTTT CASSGGLDSLNTGELFF
. TRBJ1-3 . 13 TRBV2 TGTGCCAGCAGAGAAGGGTCTGGAAACACCATATATTTT CASREGSGNTIYF
. TRBJ1-5 few 13 TRBV30 TGTGCCTGGAGTGAAAGGGGCGTGCGGCCCCAGCATTTT CAWSERGVRPQHF
. TRBJ1-1 many 15 TRBV5-1 TGCGCCAGCAGCTTGGGTGCTACAGGGAACACTGAAGCTTTCTTT CASSLGATGNTEAFF
. TRBJ1-4 . 12 TRBV15 TGTGCCACCAGCCCCCGCGGTGAAAAACTGTTTTTT CATSPRGEKLFF
TRBD1 TRBJ1-4 . 15 TRBV19 TGTGCCAGTACCGCGAGACAGGGGGTCTTTGAAAAACTGTTTTTT CASTARQGVFEKLFF
TRBD1 TRBJ2-7 . 14 TRBV10-2 TGCGCCAGCAGTCCAGCCGGGACAGGGGGCGAGCAGTACTTC CASSPAGTGGEQYF
. TRBJ1-2 few 14 TRBV2 TGTGCCAGCAGCCATCTCGGCGGGGGCTATGGCTACACCTTC CASSHLGGGYGYTF
. TRBJ2-5 few 14 TRBV19 TGTGCCAGTAGTTCGCCGGCATACCAAGAGACCCAGTACTTC CASSSPAYQETQYF
. TRBJ1-2 . 16 TRBV15 TGTGCCACCAGCAGAGATTTCGGGGGAGGGACCTATGGCTACACCTTC CATSRDFGGGTYGYTF
TRBD1 TRBJ2-7 few 14 TRBV5-4 TGTGCCAGCAGCTTGGGGACAGGAACCTACGAGCAGTACTTC CASSLGTGTYEQYF
. TRBJ2-7 . 16 TRBV10-3 TGTGCCATCAGCCGCCTTGGGGGGGCCGGGCCCTACGAGCAGTACTTC CAISRLGGAGPYEQYF
TRBD1 TRBJ1-2 few 14 TRBV2 TGTGCCAGCAGGGAGGGGACAGGGGGATTTGGCTACACCTTC CASREGTGGFGYTF
TRBD1 TRBJ2-5 . 14 TRBV13 TGTGCCACCCGGATAGCAGGGGGCGTAAAGACCCAGTACTTC CATRIAGGVKTQYF
TRBD1 TRBJ1-6 few 14 TRBV27 TGTGCCAGCCATCTAGGACAGGGTGGTTCACCCCTCCACTTT CASHLGQGGSPLHF
. TRBJ1-6 . 20 TRBV9 TGTGCCAGTACCGCATTCCCGAGTCTGGAACCGAGCTCCTATAATTCACCCCTCCACTTT CASTAFPSLEPSSYNSPLHF
TRBD1 TRBJ2-3 . 14 TRBV27 TGTGCCAGCTCACCTCGACAGGGCGGAGATACGCAGTATTTT CASSPRQGGDTQYF
. TRBJ2-2 . 13 TRBV19 TGTGCCAGTAGTATTTCAGTAACCGGGGAGCTGTTTTTT CASSISVTGELFF
. TRBJ1-2 . 14 TRBV30 TGTGCCTGGAGTGTGGATTTGAGCGCGCGCGGCTACACCTTC CAWSVDLSARGYTF
. TRBJ1-3 . 15 TRBV6-6 TGTGCCAGCAGTTACGGGGCAGGGCTTAGTGACACCATATATTTT CASSYGAGLSDTIYF
TRBD1 TRBJ1-2 few 16 TRBV6-5 TGTGCCAGCACCAACGATTTTGGGACAGGGACTCTTGGCTACACCTTC CASTNDFGTGTLGYTF
. TRBJ2-6 . 16 TRBV28 TGTGCCAGCAGCCTGATACAGGGCTCTGGGGCCAACGTCCTGACTTTC CASSLIQGSGANVLTF
TRBD1 TRBJ2-7 . 15 TRBV10-1 TGCGCCAGCACCCTGAGTGGGGACAGGGGGCCCGAGCAGTACTTC CASTLSGDRGPEQYF
. TRBJ1-3 . 12 TRBV2 TGTGCCAGCAGGGGTTCTGGAAACACCATATATTTT CASRGSGNTIYF